The 5 T cell receptor beta chains listed next were all sequenced from one sample in a study of blood T cell repertoires in COVID-19. Only in-frame clones appear in the TCRdb table, and some are missing; sequencing was by immunoSEQ multiplex PCR. The sample consists of roughly 85,000 clones, roughly 88% of them appearing once. Material: peripheral blood. The receptor set was obtained from a man aged 45-65 years with active or convalescent COVID-19.

This chain joins TRBV19 and TRBJ2-2, with a tentative D call TRBD1 (5 bases). The V gene's germline CDR1 is LNHDA and CDR2 SQIVND (reference sequence). V lost 6 bases to trimming and J lost 3 bases, with 14 bases between them. This CDR3 is built from 15 residues. CDR3 in DNA: TGTGCCAGTAGATTTAAGGGGCAAGACACCGGGGAGCTGTTTTTT. It translates to CASRFKGQDTGELFF.

This rearrangement joins TRBV30 to TRBJ2-5; D gene unclear. V lost 1 base, J lost 7 bases, and 10 bases lay in between. Germline V gene lookup returns CDR1 GTSNPN and CDR2 SVGIG (reference sequence). CDR3 size: 12 residues. CDR3 bases: TGTGCCTGGAGTGCTAATGGCGGGACCCAGTACTTC. Protein product: CAWSANGGTQYF.

This chain joins TRBV30 and TRBJ1-5, with D possibly TRBD1 on 6 matching bases. This CDR3 comprises 15 residues. Germline V gene lookup returns CDR1 GTSNPN and CDR2 SVGIG (reference sequence). Trimming cost V 5 bases and J 0 bases, with 14 bases left between them. The CDR3, as DNA: TGTGCCTGGGGCTCCGGGACATATAGCAATCAGCCCCAGCATTTT. Protein sequence: CAWGSGTYSNQPQHF.

V usage is TRBV4-2 and J usage is TRBJ1-4; 7 bases match TRBD1. Germline values: CDR1 LGHNA, CDR2 YNFKEQ. The V and J ends lost 4 bases and 4 bases, in that order; junction bases with no gene match: 6. The CDR3 is made up of 15 amino acids. CDR3 sequence: CASSLPGQLNEKLFF. The CDR3 DNA follows: TGTGCCAGCAGCCTTCCGGGACAGCTTAATGAAAAACTGTTTTTT.

This rearrangement joins TRBV19 to TRBJ2-7; 10 positions agree with TRBD2. Trimming cost V 3 bases and J 2 bases; bases outside gene matches: 13. This CDR3 is built from 18 residues. Germline V gene data show CDR1 as LNHDA and CDR2 as SQIVND (reference sequence). The CDR3 reads CASSIFHQTSGKTYEQYF. CDR3 nucleotides: TGTGCCAGTAGTATTTTCCACCAAACTAGCGGGAAGACCTACGAGCAGTACTTC.